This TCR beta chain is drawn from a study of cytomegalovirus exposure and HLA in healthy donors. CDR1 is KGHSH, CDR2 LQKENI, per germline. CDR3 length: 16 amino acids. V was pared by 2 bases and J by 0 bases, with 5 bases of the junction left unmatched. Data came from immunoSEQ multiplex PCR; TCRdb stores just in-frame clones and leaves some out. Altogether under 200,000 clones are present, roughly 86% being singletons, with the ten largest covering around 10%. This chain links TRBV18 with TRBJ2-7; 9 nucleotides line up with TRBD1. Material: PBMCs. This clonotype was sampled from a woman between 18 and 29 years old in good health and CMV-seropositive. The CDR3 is CASSPLGQGSSYEQYF. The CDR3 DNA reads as TGTGCCAGCTCACCATTAGGACAGGGGAGCTCCTACGAGCAGTACTTC.